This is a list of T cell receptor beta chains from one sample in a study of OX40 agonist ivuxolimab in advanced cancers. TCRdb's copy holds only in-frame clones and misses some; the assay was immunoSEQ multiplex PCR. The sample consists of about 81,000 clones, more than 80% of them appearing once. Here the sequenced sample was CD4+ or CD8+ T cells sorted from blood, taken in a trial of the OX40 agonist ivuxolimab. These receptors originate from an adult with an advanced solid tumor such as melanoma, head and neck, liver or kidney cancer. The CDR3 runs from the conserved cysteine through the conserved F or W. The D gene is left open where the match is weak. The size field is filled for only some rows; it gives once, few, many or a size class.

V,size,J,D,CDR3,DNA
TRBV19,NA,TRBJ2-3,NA,CASSPRRQGLADTQYF,TGTGCCAGTAGTCCTAGGCGTCAGGGGTTGGCAGATACGCAGTATTTT
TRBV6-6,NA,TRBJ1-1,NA,CASENTENTEAFF,TGTGCCAGCGAGAATACAGAGAACACTGAAGCTTTCTTT
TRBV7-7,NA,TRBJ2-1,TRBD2,CASSLASGTYNEQFF,TGTGCTAGCAGCTTGGCTAGCGGTACCTACAATGAGCAGTTCTTC
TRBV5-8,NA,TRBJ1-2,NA,CASSLVYGDYGYTF,TGTGCCAGCAGCTTGGTTTACGGGGACTATGGCTACACCTTC
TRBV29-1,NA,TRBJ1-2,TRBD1,CSVGTGNFYGYTF,TGCAGCGTCGGGACAGGGAATTTCTATGGCTACACCTTC
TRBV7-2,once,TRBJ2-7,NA,CASSLMIHEQYF,TGTGCCAGCAGCCTAATGATCCACGAGCAGTACTTC
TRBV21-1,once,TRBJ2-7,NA,CASSKSLAGVKYEQYF,TGTGCCAGCAGCAAAAGTCTAGCGGGAGTAAAGTACGAGCAGTACTTC
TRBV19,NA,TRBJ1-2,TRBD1,CASSTGDRTYGYTF,TGTGCCAGTAGTACAGGGGACAGGACCTATGGCTACACCTTC
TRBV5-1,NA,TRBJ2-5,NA,CASRLNRIETQYF,TGCGCCAGCCGCCTTAACAGGATAGAGACCCAGTACTTC
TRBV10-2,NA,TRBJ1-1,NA,CASKGMNTEAFF,TGCGCCAGCAAGGGTATGAACACTGAAGCTTTCTTT
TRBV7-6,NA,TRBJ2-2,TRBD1,CASIKGAATANTGELFF,TGTGCCAGCATCAAGGGGGCGGCTACGGCTAACACCGGGGAGCTGTTTTTT
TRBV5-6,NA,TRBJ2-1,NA,CASSFAGLGQFF,TGTGCCAGCAGCTTCGCGGGACTCGGGCAGTTCTTC
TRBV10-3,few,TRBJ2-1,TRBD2,CAISESEFRTSGRKGSYNEQFF,TGTGCCATCAGTGAGTCAGAGTTCCGGACTAGCGGGAGGAAGGGTTCCTACAATGAGCAGTTCTTC
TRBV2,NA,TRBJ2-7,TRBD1,CASTEQGASYEQYF,TGTGCCAGCACCGAACAGGGGGCTTCCTACGAGCAGTACTTC
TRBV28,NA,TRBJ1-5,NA,CASSSPGGGKRNQPQHF,TGTGCCAGCAGCTCTCCCGGGGGGGGGAAGCGCAATCAGCCCCAGCATTTT
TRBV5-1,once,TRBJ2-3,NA,CASSLPGTAASTDTQYF,TGCGCCAGCAGCTTGCCCGGGACTGCCGCTAGCACAGATACGCAGTATTTT
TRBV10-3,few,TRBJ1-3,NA,CAITAGRGNTIYF,TGTGCCATCACGGCGGGCCGCGGAAACACCATATATTTT
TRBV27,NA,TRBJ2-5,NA,CASSARRGWGQQETQYF,TGTGCCAGCAGTGCCCGGAGGGGTTGGGGACAGCAAGAGACCCAGTACTTC
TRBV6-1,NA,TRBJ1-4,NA,CASSRDPSRSEKLFF,TGTGCCAGCAGTCGGGATCCATCACGGTCGGAAAAACTGTTTTTT
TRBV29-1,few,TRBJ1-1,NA,CTSGPNTEAFF,TGCACCTCAGGGCCGAACACTGAAGCTTTCTTT
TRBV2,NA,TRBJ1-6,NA,CASKGSNNSPLHF,TGTGCCAGCAAGGGATCGAATAATTCACCCCTCCACTTT
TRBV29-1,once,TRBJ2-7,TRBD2,CSVDPAGDLSYEQYF,TGCAGCGTTGACCCAGCGGGAGATCTCTCCTACGAGCAGTACTTC
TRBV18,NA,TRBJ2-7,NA,CASSPLGGSNEQYF,TGTGCCAGCTCACCACTGGGGGGTTCTAACGAGCAGTACTTC
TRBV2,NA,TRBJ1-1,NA,CASGKAQRGTEAFF,TGTGCCAGCGGGAAGGCTCAGAGGGGGACTGAAGCTTTCTTT
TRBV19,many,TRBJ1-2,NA,CASSVGQTSLYGYTF,TGTGCCAGTAGTGTTGGGCAGACAAGCCTCTATGGCTACACCTTC
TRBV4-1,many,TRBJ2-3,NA,CASSQGVFSGDSTDTQYF,TGCGCCAGCAGCCAAGGGGTTTTTAGCGGAGACTCCACAGATACGCAGTATTTT
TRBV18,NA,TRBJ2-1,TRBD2,CASSPLGLAGYNEQFF,TGTGCCAGCTCACCCTTGGGACTAGCGGGATACAATGAGCAGTTCTTC
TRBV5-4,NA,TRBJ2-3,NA,CASSLEPGASTDTQYF,TGTGCCAGCAGCTTGGAGCCCGGGGCTAGCACAGATACGCAGTATTTT
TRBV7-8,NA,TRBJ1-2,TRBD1,CASSFTGTGNGYTF,TGTGCCAGCAGCTTTACCGGGACAGGGAATGGCTACACCTTC
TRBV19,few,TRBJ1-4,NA,CASTLIGRYNEKLFF,TGTGCCAGTACCTTGATCGGGCGCTATAATGAAAAACTGTTTTTT
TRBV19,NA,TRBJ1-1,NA,CASRYQNTEAFF,TGTGCCAGTAGGTATCAGAACACTGAAGCTTTCTTT
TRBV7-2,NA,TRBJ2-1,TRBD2,CASSPPGLAGGAHEQFF,TGTGCCAGCAGCCCCCCGGGACTAGCGGGGGGGGCCCATGAGCAGTTCTTC
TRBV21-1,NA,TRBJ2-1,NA,CASRRECYEQFF,TGTGCCAGCAGGCGGGAGTGCTATGAGCAGTTCTTC
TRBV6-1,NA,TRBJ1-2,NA,CASSPGYTF,TGTGCCAGCAGCCCGGGCTACACCTTC
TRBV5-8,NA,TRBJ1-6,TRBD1,CASSLGTGNSPLHF,TGTGCCAGCAGCTTGGGGACAGGGAATTCACCCCTCCACTTT
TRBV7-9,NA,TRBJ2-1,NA,CASSSLRFGNNEQFF,TGTGCCAGCAGCTCCCTCCGGTTTGGGAACAATGAGCAGTTCTTC
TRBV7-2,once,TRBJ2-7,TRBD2,CASSRTSGRRYF,TGTGCCAGCAGCCGGACTAGCGGGAGACGGTACTTC
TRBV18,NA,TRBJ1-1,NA,CASSPYAKRAFF,TGTGCCAGCTCACCTTACGCAAAACGGGCTTTCTTT
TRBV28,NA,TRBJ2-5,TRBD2,CASSPALAGFETQYF,TGTGCCAGCAGTCCCGCCCTAGCGGGATTTGAGACCCAGTACTTC
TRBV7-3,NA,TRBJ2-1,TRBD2,CASSLQGLASSYNEQFF,TGTGCCAGCAGCTTACAGGGACTAGCGAGCTCCTACAATGAGCAGTTCTTC
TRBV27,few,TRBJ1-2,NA,CASSWGGLPYGYTF,TGTGCCAGCAGTTGGGGAGGGCTTCCCTATGGCTACACCTTC
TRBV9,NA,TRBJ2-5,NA,CASSSQETQYF,TGTGCCAGCAGCTCTCAAGAGACCCAGTACTTC
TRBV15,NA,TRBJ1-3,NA,CATSRKGGDSGNTIYF,TGTGCCACCAGCAGAAAGGGGGGAGACTCTGGAAACACCATATATTTT
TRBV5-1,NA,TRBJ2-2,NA,CASSPGTGELFF,TGCGCCAGCAGCCCCGGCACCGGGGAGCTGTTTTTT
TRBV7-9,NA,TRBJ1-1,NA,CATGQGAFF,TGTGCCACCGGACAAGGTGCTTTCTTT
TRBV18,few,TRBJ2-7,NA,CASSPLPKETEQYF,TGTGCCAGCTCACCACTGCCCAAGGAGACCGAGCAGTACTTC
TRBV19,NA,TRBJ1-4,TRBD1,CATTRTGSEKLFF,TGTGCCACCACCCGGACAGGGAGTGAAAAACTGTTTTTT
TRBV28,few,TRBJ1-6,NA,CASSLVSTNSPLHF,TGTGCCAGCAGTTTAGTAAGCACCAATTCACCCCTCCACTTT
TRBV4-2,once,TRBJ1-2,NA,CASSQDNRNYGYTF,TGTGCCAGCAGCCAAGATAACAGGAACTATGGCTACACCTTC
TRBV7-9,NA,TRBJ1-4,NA,CASSLEGGNEKLFF,TGTGCCAGCAGCTTGGAGGGCGGTAATGAAAAACTGTTTTTT
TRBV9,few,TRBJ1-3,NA,CASSDTGETGNTIYF,TGTGCCAGCAGCGACACAGGAGAAACTGGAAACACCATATATTTT
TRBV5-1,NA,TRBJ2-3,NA,CASSLETSTDTQYF,TGCGCCAGCAGCTTAGAAACTAGCACAGATACGCAGTATTTT